Presented here are 32 T cell receptor beta chains from one specimen sequenced in a study of blood T cell repertoires in COVID-19. Sequencing was performed with immunoSEQ multiplex PCR; in TCRdb, only in-frame clones are kept and a portion is missing. The profile covers about 180,000 clones, with 88% appearing a single time and 9% to 10% taken by the ten largest. Sequenced input: PBMCs or T cells enriched from blood (not recorded which). The origin of the receptors is a woman younger than 35 who had recovered from COVID-19.

This clone was found a few times. The chain recombines TRBV27 with TRBJ2-1; 9 bases fit TRBD2. Trimming cost V 6 bases and J 6 bases; bases outside gene matches: 9. CDR1 is MNHEY and CDR2 is SMNVEV in the germline V gene (reference sequence). The CDR3 extends over 15 amino acids. The CDR3 DNA reads as TGTGCCAGCAGCCCAAGAAGACTAGCGGCCAATGAGCAGTTCTTC. Translated, it gives CASSPRRLAANEQFF.

The V and J genes are TRBV5-4 and TRBJ2-3, with a tentative D call TRBD2 (5 bases). Per germline, CDR1 SGHNT and CDR2 YYREEE (reference sequence). This CDR3 has 16 amino acids. V lost 4 bases and J 0 bases, leaving 15 bases between the germline ends. The CDR3: CASSLGVPPSTDTQYF. The CDR3 bases are TGTGCCAGCAGCCTCGGGGTCCCGCCAAGCACAGATACGCAGTATTTT.

This chain uses TRBV11-3 with TRBJ1-4; unclear D gene. Germline CDR1 reads SGHNT; CDR2 reads YENEEA. This CDR3 contains 13 residues. V was cut by 7 bases and J by 8 bases, with 14 bases left in between. DNA of the CDR3: TGTGCCAGCACCCCACGTGAGAGGGAAAAACTGTTTTTT. Translated, it gives CASTPREREKLFF.

The genes are TRBV19 and TRBJ2-5; weak D call: TRBD2 (5 bases). Germline V CDR1 and CDR2: LNHDA, SQIVND (reference sequence). The V end was cut by 4 bases, the J end by 5 bases, with 11 bases between. The CDR3 contains 13 residues. The CDR3, as DNA: TGTGCCAGTAGTACCTTACCGGGGGAGACCCAGTACTTC. Protein sequence: CASSTLPGETQYF.

The V gene is TRBV6-4, the J gene TRBJ1-1, with 7 bases aligning to TRBD1. This CDR3 spans 14 amino acids. J gave up 0 bases and V 3 bases, and 1 base lay outside the gene matches. The germline gives CDR1 MRHNA, CDR2 SNTAGT. The CDR3 loop reads CASSEDRMNTEAFF. The CDR3 coding sequence is TGTGCCAGCAGTGAGGACAGGATGAACACTGAAGCTTTCTTT.

V and J are TRBV18 and TRBJ1-1, with 9 bases aligning to TRBD1. Germline V gene sequence: CDR1 KGHSH, CDR2 LQKENI. The CDR3 is 15 residues long. Losses at the gene ends were 3 bases for V and 6 bases for J; bases not matched to a gene: 8. This CDR3 is CASSPSGTGSAEAFF. As DNA, the CDR3 is TGTGCCAGCTCACCTTCCGGGACAGGGTCGGCTGAAGCTTTCTTT.

The genes are TRBV6-5 and TRBJ1-1, with D perhaps TRBD1 (5 bases). This CDR3 is built from 14 residues. V dropped 6 bases and J dropped 5 bases, with 16 bases sitting between them. CDR1 is MNHEY, CDR2 SVGAGI, per germline. In nucleotides, the CDR3 is TGTGCCAGCAGCCCCCAGGGTACTACGACTGAAGCTTTCTTT. This gives the protein CASSPQGTTTEAFF.

V usage is TRBV12-2 and J usage is TRBJ2-7; TRBD2, the D gene given by the table, was not confirmed from the DNA. TRBV12-2 is given as a pseudogene. This CDR3 is 17 amino acids long. The chain's CDR3 is CASRPTLGDNYSYEQYF. The CDR3 nucleotides are TGTGCAAGTCGCCCGACGTTGGGAGACAACTACTCCTACGAGCAGTACTTC.

The V gene is TRBV28, the J gene TRBJ1-1, with 12 bases fitting TRBD1. The germline gives CDR1 MDHEN, CDR2 SYDVKM. The junction had 16 bases not matched to a gene; V was cut back by 7 bases and J by 10 bases. The CDR3 spans 16 residues. In nucleotides, the CDR3 is TGTGCCAGCATATTGTCGGGACAGGGGGCGCTTCTGGGAGCTTTCTTT. It is translated as CASILSGQGALLGAFF.

The gene calls are TRBV12-2 and TRBJ2-5; no check of the table's D call, TRBD2, against the DNA was made. TRBV12-2 has pseudogene status. The CDR3 is 14 residues long. The CDR3 is CASRFKREMETQYF. Here the CDR3 DNA reads TGTGCAAGTCGCTTCAAGCGGGAGATGGAGACCCAGTACTTC.

This clone is a singleton in its sample. V and J are TRBV19 and TRBJ1-2; D gene unclear. This CDR3 spans 14 amino acids. Trimming shortened V by 3 bases and J by 4 bases, and 12 bases separated the two germline ends. Germline V CDR1 and CDR2: LNHDA, SQIVND (reference sequence). CDR3 residues: CASSMGEGTYGYTF. DNA for the CDR3: TGTGCCAGTAGTATGGGTGAGGGCACCTATGGCTACACCTTC.

The V gene is TRBV19, the J gene TRBJ1-5; D is possibly TRBD1 (5 bases). The CDR3 extends over 16 amino acids. Germline loops: CDR1 LNHDA, CDR2 SQIVND (reference sequence). The germline V and J ends were trimmed by 4 bases and 1 base, with 14 bases remaining between them. The DNA of the CDR3 is TGTGCCAGTAGTACGGGGGGAAGACGAAGCAATCAGCCCCAGCATTTT. Its translation: CASSTGGRRSNQPQHF.

This chain uses TRBV2 with TRBJ2-1; no clear D. Germline V gene sequence: CDR1 SNHLY, CDR2 FYNNEI. The V end was cut by 4 bases, the J end by 5 bases, with 6 bases between. The CDR3 consists of 12 residues. The CDR3 protein is CASSGHNNEQFF. The CDR3 nucleotides are TGTGCCAGCAGTGGACACAACAATGAGCAGTTCTTC.

The chain combines TRBV5-4 with TRBJ1-4; 8 positions match TRBD1. V was pared by 4 bases and J by 5 bases, with 10 bases of the junction left unmatched. The CDR3 has 16 residues. CDR1 is SGHNT, CDR2 YYREEE, per germline (reference sequence). CDR3 protein: CASSARAGTGNEKLFF. DNA of the CDR3: TGTGCCAGCAGCGCTCGCGCCGGGACAGGAAATGAAAAACTGTTTTTT. The whole variable domain, remainder taken from reference TRBV5-4 and TRBJ1-4, is ETGVTQSPTHLIKTRGQQVTLRCSSQSGHNTVSWYQQALGQGPQFIFQYYREEENGRGNFPPRFSGLQFPNYSSELNVNALELDDSALYLCASSARAGTGNEKLFFGSGTQLSVL.

DNA of the CDR3: TGTGCCACCAGCAGAGATCCCAGGTCAACAGATACGCAGTATTTT. Translation gives CATSRDPRSTDTQYF. The V call is TRBV15, the J call TRBJ2-3; D remains unclear. V shed 0 bases and J shed 3 bases, with 10 bases lying between them. The CDR3 runs to 15 residues. CDR1 LNHNV and CDR2 YYDKDF come from the germline V gene (reference sequence).

The chain combines TRBV5-1 with TRBJ2-7; 7 bases are shared with TRBD1. Trimming at V came to 0 bases and at J to 2 bases, leaving 5 bases not matched to a gene. Germline CDR1 is SGHRS and CDR2 is YFSETQ. The CDR3 length is 15 residues. CDR3 protein: CASSLAGQVPYEQYF. CDR3 DNA: TGCGCCAGCAGCTTGGCCGGACAGGTTCCCTACGAGCAGTACTTC.

This sequence joins TRBV12-3 or TRBV12-4 and TRBJ1-5; the D gene is possibly TRBD1 (5 bases). V lost 3 bases to trimming and J lost 7 bases, with 10 bases between them. CDR3 length: 13 residues. The DNA of the CDR3 is TGTGCCAGCAGTTTGTCAGGGCCCCAGCCCCAGCATTTT. It is translated as CASSLSGPQPQHF.

The chain joins TRBV7-9 to TRBJ2-7; tentatively, D is TRBD1 (6 bases). The ends were cut back, 6 bases at V and 3 bases at J, with 18 bases in the middle. The germline CDR1 and CDR2 sequences are SEHNR and FQNEAQ (reference sequence). The length of the CDR3 is 15 residues. The CDR3 reads CASSPGRTEIYEQYF. The CDR3 bases are TGTGCCAGCAGTCCAGGAAGGACAGAGATCTACGAGCAGTACTTC. Full variable domain (rest looked up from reference TRBV7-9 and TRBJ2-7): DTGVSQNPRHKITKRGQNVTFRCDPISEHNRLYWYRQTLGQGPEFLTYFQNEAQLEKSRLLSDRFSAERPKGSFSTLEIQRTEQGDSAMYLCASSPGRTEIYEQYFGPGTRLTVT.

This sequence joins TRBV18 and TRBJ2-7; tentative D call: TRBD1 (6 bases). The ends were cut back, 6 bases at V and 0 bases at J, with 15 bases in the middle. Germline CDR1 KGHSH, CDR2 LQKENI. The length of the CDR3 is 15 residues. CDR3 coding DNA: TGTGCCAGCTCGGAGGACAGCTTCCCCTCCTACGAGCAGTACTTC. Translated: CASSEDSFPSYEQYF. The full variable domain, rest sourced from reference TRBV18 and TRBJ2-7, is NAGVMQNPRHLVRRRGQEARLRCSPMKGHSHVYWYRQLPEEGLKFMVYLQKENIIDESGMPKERFSAEFPKEGPSILRIQQVVRGDSAAYFCASSEDSFPSYEQYFGPGTRLTVT.

The chain couples TRBV11-3 to TRBJ2-1; 9 bases agree with TRBD2. V gave up 6 bases and J gave up 1 base; unmatched junction bases: 4. Germline CDR1 SGHNT, CDR2 YENEEA. The CDR3 loop spans 15 amino acids. CDR3 amino acids: CASRLSGRSYNEQFF. DNA of the CDR3: TGTGCCAGCAGGTTAAGCGGGAGGTCCTACAATGAGCAGTTCTTC.

The V and J genes are TRBV7-8 and TRBJ1-5; the D gene is possibly TRBD1 (6 bases). Trimming removed 3 bases from V and 0 bases from J, with 18 bases in between. The germline V gene encodes CDR1 SGHVS and CDR2 FQNEAQ. The CDR3 has 18 amino acids. CDR3 bases: TGTGCCAGCAGCTTTTCGGGACACCATCCTTATAGCAATCAGCCCCAGCATTTT. It yields the protein CASSFSGHHPYSNQPQHF.

The chain carries TRBV23-1 and TRBJ1-1; a possible D gene is TRBD1 (5 bases). TRBV23-1 is an open reading frame whose function is uncertain. The CDR3 runs 16 residues. V was shortened by 3 bases and J by 3 bases, with 17 bases between the two germline ends. CDR3: CASSHQLLQADTEAFF. DNA for the CDR3: TGCGCCAGCAGTCACCAACTTTTACAGGCAGACACTGAAGCTTTCTTT.

The V gene is TRBV19, the J gene TRBJ2-5, with 7 bases aligning to TRBD1. With V trimmed by 3 bases and J by 4 bases, 5 bases remained unmatched. CDR1 is LNHDA, CDR2 SQIVND, per germline (reference sequence). The CDR3 length is 14 residues. CDR3 region: CASSMQGTVETQYF. In DNA form, the CDR3 reads TGTGCCAGTAGTATGCAAGGGACAGTAGAGACCCAGTACTTC.

In DNA, the CDR3 is TGCGCCAGCAGCCCGGGACTAGCGGCCAATGAGCAGTTCTTC. It translates to CASSPGLAANEQFF. J is TRBJ2-1 and V is TRBV5-1; 11 bases are a match to TRBD2. Germline CDR1 and CDR2: SGHRS and YFSETQ. CDR3 size: 14 residues. Unmatched junction bases numbered 3, after V lost 4 bases and J lost 6 bases.

The rearrangement joins TRBV18 to TRBJ1-5, with D unclear. This CDR3 contains 16 residues. Trimming pared 2 bases from V and 0 bases from J, leaving 11 bases between. Germline CDR1 and CDR2: KGHSH and LQKENI. CDR3 protein: CASSPTQAYSNQPQHF. Here the CDR3 DNA reads TGTGCCAGCTCACCAACTCAGGCCTATAGCAATCAGCCCCAGCATTTT.

The chain is built from TRBV2 and TRBJ1-2; 7 nucleotides line up with TRBD1. The CDR3 spans 13 residues. CDR1 is SNHLY and CDR2 is FYNNEI in the germline V gene. V dropped 6 bases and J dropped 6; count of bases not matched to a gene: 7. CDR3 sequence reads: CASSDDRVDGYTF. The CDR3 DNA follows: TGTGCCAGCAGCGACGACAGGGTAGATGGCTACACCTTC.

The V and J genes are TRBV27 and TRBJ2-7; D is possibly TRBD2 (5 bases). Germline CDR1 and CDR2: MNHEY and SMNVEV (reference sequence). The CDR3 has 15 residues. The germline V and J ends were trimmed by 5 bases and 0 bases, with 14 bases remaining between them. The CDR3: CASSGGGRGSYEQYF. For the CDR3, the DNA is TGTGCCAGCAGTGGCGGCGGCCGGGGCTCCTACGAGCAGTACTTC.

The sample holds one count of this clone. J is TRBJ1-1 and V is TRBV2; D is undetermined. V lost 9 bases and J 7 bases, leaving 15 bases between the germline ends. CDR3 length equals 12 residues. The germline gives CDR1 SNHLY, CDR2 FYNNEI. The CDR3 is CARLQLQFEAFF. CDR3 coding DNA: TGTGCCAGACTGCAGTTACAGTTTGAAGCTTTCTTT.

This clone was detected only once. The chain uses TRBV19 and TRBJ2-7; tentative D call: TRBD2 (7 bases). This CDR3 has 14 residues. Trimming took off 5 bases at V and 6 bases at J, with 17 bases between the two ends. Germline V gene lookup returns CDR1 LNHDA and CDR2 SQIVND (reference sequence). The CDR3 coding sequence is TGTGCCAGTAGTTTCGGCAGGGGAGGGTTCGAGCAGTACTTC. This translates into CASSFGRGGFEQYF.

The V gene is TRBV7-3, the J gene TRBJ2-7, with D possibly TRBD2 on 5 matching bases. The CDR3 is made up of 16 amino acids. Germline lookup yields CDR1 SGHTA and CDR2 FQGTGA. The V gene lost 2 bases and the J gene lost 3 bases, with 17 bases spanning the gap. The CDR3 DNA sequence: TGTGCCAGCAGCTTAGGTTCATCTATCGCGGGCTACGAGCAGTACTTC. As protein: CASSLGSSIAGYEQYF.

The rearrangement links TRBV28 to TRBJ2-7; 7 bases map to TRBD1. CDR1 and CDR2 (germline): MDHEN, SYDVKM. The ends lost 5 bases at V and 6 bases at J; junction bases unmatched: 7. The CDR3 is made up of 13 amino acids. The CDR3 reads CASSKTGWGEQYF. For the CDR3, the DNA is TGTGCCAGCAGTAAGACAGGGTGGGGCGAGCAGTACTTC.

The J gene is TRBJ1-3, the V gene TRBV7-8; 8 bases match TRBD1. The germline V gene encodes CDR1 SGHVS and CDR2 FQNEAQ. The CDR3 extends over 15 amino acids. V trimming: 5 bases; J trimming: 9 bases; junction bases outside the gene matches: 12. CDR3 in amino acids: CASSLGRTGLGTIYF. As DNA, the CDR3 is TGTGCCAGCAGCCTAGGCCGGACAGGGCTGGGCACCATATATTTT.